This section outlines one T cell receptor (beta chain) sequence together with its context. Its antigen is unknown. In this CDR3 the conserved last residue, phenylalanine or tryptophan, is missing, so a read error is likely. This CDR3 spans 13 amino acids. V was trimmed by 3 bases and J by 3 bases, leaving 8 bases between them. CDR1 and CDR2 (germline): SQVTM, ANQGSEA. These data are taken from a study of tumor-infiltrating lymphocytes in primary liver carcinoma. Notes on the study in general: Blood fell significantly below tumors in its top-250-clone fraction (p = 0.039). Just about 7.5-24% of leading clones were found in every one of five regions.

The researchers produced TCR beta cDNA from approximately 460 ng total RNA with a constant-region primer. TCR beta libraries came from three nested multiplex PCR rounds using slightly modified ARM-PCR. For around 10 cycles apiece, the opening two PCR rounds ran with TRBV1-TRBV30 forward primers and a C-beta reverse primer. TCRdb passed the multiplex PCR reads through MiXCR, listing each CDR3 protein once. The repertoire holds 55,000 to 65,000 distinct CDR3 sequences, around 64% seen once, with approximately 52% in the top ten. Total RNA and DNA came together from approximately 20-30 mg of bulk tissue without cell sorting.

What was sequenced was liver tumor tissue from sampling region 2. The sample's subset: tumor region T2, inferior pole. The J gene is TRBJ2-2, the V gene TRBV29-1; D uncertain. This sequence was found in a middle-aged man with primary liver carcinoma and hepatitis B virus infection. The CDR3 here is CSVERQYTGELFY. For the CDR3, the DNA is TGCAGCGTTGAGAGGCAGTACACCGGGGAGCTGTTTTAT.